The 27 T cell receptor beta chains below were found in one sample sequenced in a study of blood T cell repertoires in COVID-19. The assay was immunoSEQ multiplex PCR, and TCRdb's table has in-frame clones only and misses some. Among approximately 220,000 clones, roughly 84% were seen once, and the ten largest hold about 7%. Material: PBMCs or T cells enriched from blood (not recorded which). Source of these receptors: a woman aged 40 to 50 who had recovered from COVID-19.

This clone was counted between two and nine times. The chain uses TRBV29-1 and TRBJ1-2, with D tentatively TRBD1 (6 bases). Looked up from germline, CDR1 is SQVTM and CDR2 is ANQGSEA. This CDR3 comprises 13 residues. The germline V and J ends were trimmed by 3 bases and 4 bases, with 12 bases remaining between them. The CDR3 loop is CSVEAGETYGYTF. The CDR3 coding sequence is TGCAGCGTTGAGGCAGGGGAGACCTATGGCTACACCTTC.

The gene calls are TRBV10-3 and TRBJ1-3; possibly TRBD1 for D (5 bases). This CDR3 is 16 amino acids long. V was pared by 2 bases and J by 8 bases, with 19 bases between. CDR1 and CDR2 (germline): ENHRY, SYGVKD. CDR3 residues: CAISEVIGRPGDTIYF. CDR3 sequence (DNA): TGTGCCATCAGTGAGGTCATAGGCAGACCGGGGGACACCATATATTTT.

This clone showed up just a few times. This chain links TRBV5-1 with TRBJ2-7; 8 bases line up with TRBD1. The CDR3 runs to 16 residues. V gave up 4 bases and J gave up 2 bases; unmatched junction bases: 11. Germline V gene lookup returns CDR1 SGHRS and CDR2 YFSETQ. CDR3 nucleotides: TGCGCCAGCAGCCGTCGCCCCACAGGGGGAACCTACGAGCAGTACTTC. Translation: CASSRRPTGGTYEQYF. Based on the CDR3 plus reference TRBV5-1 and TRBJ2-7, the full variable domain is KAGVTQTPRYLIKTRGQQVTLSCSPISGHRSVSWYQQTPGQGLQFLFEYFSETQRNKGNFPGRFSGRQFSNSRSEMNVSTLELGDSALYLCASSRRPTGGTYEQYFGPGTRLTVT.

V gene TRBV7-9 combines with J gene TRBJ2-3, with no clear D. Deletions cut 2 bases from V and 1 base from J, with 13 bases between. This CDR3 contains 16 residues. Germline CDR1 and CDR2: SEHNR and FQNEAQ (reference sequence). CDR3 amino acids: CASSLQASAGTDTQYF. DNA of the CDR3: TGTGCCAGCAGCTTACAGGCCTCAGCTGGCACAGATACGCAGTATTTT.

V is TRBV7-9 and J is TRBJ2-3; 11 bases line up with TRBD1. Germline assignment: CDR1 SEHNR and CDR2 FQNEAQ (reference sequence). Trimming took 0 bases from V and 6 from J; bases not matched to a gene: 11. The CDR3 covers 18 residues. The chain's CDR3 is CASSLARIGQGARDTQYF. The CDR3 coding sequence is TGTGCCAGCAGCTTAGCTCGTATTGGACAGGGGGCGCGTGATACGCAGTATTTT.

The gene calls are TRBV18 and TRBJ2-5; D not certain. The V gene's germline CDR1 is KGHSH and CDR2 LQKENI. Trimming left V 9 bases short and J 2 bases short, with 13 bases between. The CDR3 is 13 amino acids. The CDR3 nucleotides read TGTGCCAGTGAAGGAGCGTCTCAAGAGACCCAGTACTTC. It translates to CASEGASQETQYF. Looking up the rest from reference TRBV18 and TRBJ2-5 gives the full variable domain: NAGVMQNPRHLVRRRGQEARLRCSPMKGHSHVYWYRQLPEEGLKFMVYLQKENIIDESGMPKERFSAEFPKEGPSILRIQQVVRGDSAAYFCASEGASQETQYFGPGTRLLVL.

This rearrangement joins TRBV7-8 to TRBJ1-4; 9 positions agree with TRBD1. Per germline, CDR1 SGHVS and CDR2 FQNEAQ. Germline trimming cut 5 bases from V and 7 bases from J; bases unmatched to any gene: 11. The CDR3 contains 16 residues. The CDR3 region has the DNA TGTGCCAGCAGCCGCCTGGCGGGACAGGGAATTGAAAAACTGTTTTTT. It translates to CASSRLAGQGIEKLFF.

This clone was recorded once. The CDR3: CASTPRGHGQNIQYF. The CDR3 region has the DNA TGTGCCAGCACCCCGAGGGGGCACGGTCAAAACATTCAGTACTTC. This sequence joins TRBV28 and TRBJ2-4; the match to TRBD1 covers 7 bases. The V segment lost 7 bases and the J segment 5 bases; nucleotides outside the gene matches: 11. Germline V CDR1 and CDR2: MDHEN, SYDVKM. CDR3 length: 15 amino acids.

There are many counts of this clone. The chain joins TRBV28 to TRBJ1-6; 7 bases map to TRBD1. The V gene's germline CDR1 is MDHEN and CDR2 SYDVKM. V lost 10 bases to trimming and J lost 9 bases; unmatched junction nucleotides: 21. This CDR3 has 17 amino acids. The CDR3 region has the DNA TGTGCCATCTGCCAAACAGGGGAGACTGGTCACGGTTCACCCCTCCACTTT. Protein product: CAICQTGETGHGSPLHF.

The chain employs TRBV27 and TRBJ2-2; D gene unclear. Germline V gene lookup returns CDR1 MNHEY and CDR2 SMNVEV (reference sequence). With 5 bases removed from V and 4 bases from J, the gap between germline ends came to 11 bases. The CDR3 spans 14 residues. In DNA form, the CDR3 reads TGTGCCAGCAGTAACTACGGAAGCACCGGGGAGCTGTTTTTT. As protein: CASSNYGSTGELFF.

In DNA, the CDR3 is TGTGCCAGCAGCTGGGACAGGACTGGAAACACCATATATTTT. Amino acids: CASSWDRTGNTIYF. V and J are TRBV5-6 and TRBJ1-3; TRBD1 matches 8 bases. In germline, CDR1 is SGHDT, CDR2 YYEEEE. Trimming at V came to 3 bases and at J to 2 bases, leaving 1 base not matched to a gene. This CDR3 has 14 amino acids.

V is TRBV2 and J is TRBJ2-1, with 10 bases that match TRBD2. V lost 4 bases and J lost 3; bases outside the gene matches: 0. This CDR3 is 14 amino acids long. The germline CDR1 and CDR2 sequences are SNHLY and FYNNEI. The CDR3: CASSGTSGYNEQFF. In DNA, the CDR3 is TGTGCCAGCAGTGGGACTAGCGGCTACAATGAGCAGTTCTTC.

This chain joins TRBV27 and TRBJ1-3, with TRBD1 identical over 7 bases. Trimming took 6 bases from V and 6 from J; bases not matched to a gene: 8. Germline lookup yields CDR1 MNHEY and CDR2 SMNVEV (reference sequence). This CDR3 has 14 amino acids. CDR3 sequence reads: CASRRQGMANTIYF. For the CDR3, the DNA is TGTGCCAGCAGGAGACAGGGAATGGCAAACACCATATATTTT.

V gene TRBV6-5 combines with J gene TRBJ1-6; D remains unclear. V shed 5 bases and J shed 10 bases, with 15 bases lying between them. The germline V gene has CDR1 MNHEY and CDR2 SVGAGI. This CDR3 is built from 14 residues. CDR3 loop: CASSPGPGGSPLHF. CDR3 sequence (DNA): TGTGCCAGCAGTCCCGGCCCTGGAGGGTCACCCCTCCACTTT.

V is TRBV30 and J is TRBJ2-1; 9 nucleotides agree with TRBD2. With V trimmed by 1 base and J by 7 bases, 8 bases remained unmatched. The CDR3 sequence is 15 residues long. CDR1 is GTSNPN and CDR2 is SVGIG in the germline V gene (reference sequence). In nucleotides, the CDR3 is TGTGCCTGGAGTGGAATAGCGGGAGTTGTTAATGAGCAGTTCTTC. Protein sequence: CAWSGIAGVVNEQFF.

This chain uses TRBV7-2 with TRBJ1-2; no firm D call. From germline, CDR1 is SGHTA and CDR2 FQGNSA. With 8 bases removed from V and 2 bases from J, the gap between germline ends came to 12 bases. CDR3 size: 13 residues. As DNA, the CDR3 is TGTGCCAGCCGTCTAGATCCCAACTATGGCTACACCTTC. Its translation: CASRLDPNYGYTF. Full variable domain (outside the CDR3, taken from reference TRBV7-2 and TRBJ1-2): GAGVSQSPSNKVTEKGKDVELRCDPISGHTALYWYRQSLGQGLEFLIYFQGNSAPDKSGLPSDRFSAERTGGSVSTLTIQRTQQEDSAVYLCASRLDPNYGYTFGSGTRLTVV.

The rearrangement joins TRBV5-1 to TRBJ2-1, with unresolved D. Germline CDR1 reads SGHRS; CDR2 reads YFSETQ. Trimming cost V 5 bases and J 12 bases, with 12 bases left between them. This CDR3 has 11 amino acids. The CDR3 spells CASRALAWQFF. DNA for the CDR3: TGCGCCAGCAGGGCATTAGCATGGCAGTTCTTC.

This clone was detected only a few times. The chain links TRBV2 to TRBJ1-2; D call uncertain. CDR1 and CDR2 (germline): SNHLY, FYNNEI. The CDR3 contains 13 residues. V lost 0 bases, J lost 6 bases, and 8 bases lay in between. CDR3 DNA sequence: TGTGCCAGCAGTGAAGCCCCCGGGGATGGCTACACCTTC. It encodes CASSEAPGDGYTF.

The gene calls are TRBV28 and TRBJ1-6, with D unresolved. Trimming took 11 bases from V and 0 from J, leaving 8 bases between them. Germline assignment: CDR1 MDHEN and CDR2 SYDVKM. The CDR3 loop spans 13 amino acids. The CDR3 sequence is CAARSSYNSPLHF. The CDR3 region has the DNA TGTGCCGCAAGGAGCTCCTATAATTCACCCCTCCACTTT. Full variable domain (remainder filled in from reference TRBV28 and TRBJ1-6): DVKVTQSSRYLVKRTGEKVFLECVQDMDHENMFWYRQDPGLGLRLIYFSYDVKMKEKGDIPEGYSVSREKKERFSLILESASTNQTSMYLCAARSSYNSPLHFGNGTRLTVT.

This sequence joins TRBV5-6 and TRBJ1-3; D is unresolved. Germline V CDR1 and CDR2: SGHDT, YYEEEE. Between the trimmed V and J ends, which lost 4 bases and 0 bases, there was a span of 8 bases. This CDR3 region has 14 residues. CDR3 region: CASSQFVSGNTIYF. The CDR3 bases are TGTGCCAGCAGCCAGTTCGTCTCTGGAAACACCATATATTTT.

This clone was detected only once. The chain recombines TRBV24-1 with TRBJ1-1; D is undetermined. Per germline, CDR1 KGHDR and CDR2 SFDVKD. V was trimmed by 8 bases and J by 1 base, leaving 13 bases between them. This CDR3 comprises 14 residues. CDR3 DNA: TGTGCCACCATGGACGGAGGGCGGAACACTGAAGCTTTCTTT. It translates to CATMDGGRNTEAFF.

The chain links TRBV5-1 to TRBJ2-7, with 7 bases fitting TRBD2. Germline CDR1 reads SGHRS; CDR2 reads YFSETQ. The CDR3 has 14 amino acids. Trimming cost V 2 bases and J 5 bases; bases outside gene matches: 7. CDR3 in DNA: TGCGCCAGCAGCTTTTCCGGGGGGAGCCACGAGCAGTACGTC. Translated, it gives CASSFSGGSHEQYV.

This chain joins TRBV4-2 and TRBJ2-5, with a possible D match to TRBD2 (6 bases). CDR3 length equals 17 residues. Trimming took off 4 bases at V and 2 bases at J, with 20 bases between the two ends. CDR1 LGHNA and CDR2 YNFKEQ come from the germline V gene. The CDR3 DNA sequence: TGTGCCAGCAGCCTGGACTGGGGCGGGGTGTATCAAGAGACCCAGTACTTC. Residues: CASSLDWGGVYQETQYF.

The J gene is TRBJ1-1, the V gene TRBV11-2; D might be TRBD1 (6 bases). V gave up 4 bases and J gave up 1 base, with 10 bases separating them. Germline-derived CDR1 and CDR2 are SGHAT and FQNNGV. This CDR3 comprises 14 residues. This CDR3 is CASSSGHPNTEAFF. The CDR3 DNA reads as TGTGCCAGCAGCTCGGGACATCCGAACACTGAAGCTTTCTTT.

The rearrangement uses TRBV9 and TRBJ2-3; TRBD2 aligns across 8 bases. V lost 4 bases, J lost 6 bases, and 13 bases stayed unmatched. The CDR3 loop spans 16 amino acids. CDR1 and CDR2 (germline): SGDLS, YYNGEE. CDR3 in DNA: TGTGCCAGCAGCCGAAGAAGCGGGAGTATGGGGGATACGCAGTATTTT. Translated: CASSRRSGSMGDTQYF.

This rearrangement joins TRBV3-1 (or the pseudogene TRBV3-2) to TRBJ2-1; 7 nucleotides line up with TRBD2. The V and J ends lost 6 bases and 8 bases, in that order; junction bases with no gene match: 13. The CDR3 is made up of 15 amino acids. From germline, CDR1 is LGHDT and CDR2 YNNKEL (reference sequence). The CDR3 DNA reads TGTGCCAGCAGTCACGAACGACTAGGGAGGGATGAGCAGTTCTTC. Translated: CASSHERLGRDEQFF.

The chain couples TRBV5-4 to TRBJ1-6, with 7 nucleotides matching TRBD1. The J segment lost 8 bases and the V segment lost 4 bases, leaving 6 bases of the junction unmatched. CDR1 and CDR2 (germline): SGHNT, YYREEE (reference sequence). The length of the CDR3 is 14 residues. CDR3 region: CASSIRDSHSPLHF. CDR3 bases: TGTGCCAGCAGCATCCGGGACAGTCATTCACCCCTCCACTTT.